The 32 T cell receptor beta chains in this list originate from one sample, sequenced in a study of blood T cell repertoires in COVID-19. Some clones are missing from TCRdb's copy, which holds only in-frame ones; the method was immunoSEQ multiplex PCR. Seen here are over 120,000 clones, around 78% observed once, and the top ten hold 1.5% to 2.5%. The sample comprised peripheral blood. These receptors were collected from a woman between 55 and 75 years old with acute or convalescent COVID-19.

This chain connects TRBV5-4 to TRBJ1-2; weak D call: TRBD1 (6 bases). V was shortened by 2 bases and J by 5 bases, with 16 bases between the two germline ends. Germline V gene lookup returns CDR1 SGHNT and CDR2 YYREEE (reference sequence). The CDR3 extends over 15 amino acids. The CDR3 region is CASSLQGGPAYGYTF. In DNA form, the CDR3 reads TGTGCCAGCAGCTTACAGGGAGGGCCCGCTTATGGCTACACCTTC.

The CDR3 DNA reads as TGTGCCAGCAGCCCCTTAGCGGGAGGAACCTACGAGCAGTACTTC. It codes for CASSPLAGGTYEQYF. The gene calls are TRBV14 and TRBJ2-7; TRBD2 matches at 10 bases. J was trimmed by 2 bases and V by 4 bases; bases with no gene match: 5. The CDR3 length is 15 residues. CDR1 is SGHDN and CDR2 is FVKESK in the germline V gene.

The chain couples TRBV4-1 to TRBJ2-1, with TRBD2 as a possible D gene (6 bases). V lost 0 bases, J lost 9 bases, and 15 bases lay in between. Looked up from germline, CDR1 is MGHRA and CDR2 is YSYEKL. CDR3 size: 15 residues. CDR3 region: CASSQEGGAWVEQFF. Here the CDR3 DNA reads TGCGCCAGCAGCCAAGAGGGAGGCGCGTGGGTTGAGCAGTTCTTC.

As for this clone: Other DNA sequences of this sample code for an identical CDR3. The CDR3 region is CASSYSIAETQYF. The CDR3 region has the DNA TGTGCCAGCAGTTACTCGATAGCGGAGACCCAGTACTTC. J is TRBJ2-5 and V is TRBV6-5, with D perhaps matching TRBD2 (5 bases). V was pared by 0 bases and J by 5 bases, with 7 bases between. In germline, CDR1 is MNHEY, CDR2 SVGAGI. This CDR3 comprises 13 residues.

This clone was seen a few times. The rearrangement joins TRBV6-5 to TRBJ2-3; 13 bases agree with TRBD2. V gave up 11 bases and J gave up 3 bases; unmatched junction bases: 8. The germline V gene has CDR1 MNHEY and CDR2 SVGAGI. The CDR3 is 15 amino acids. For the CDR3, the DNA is TGTGCCGGCGCGAGGGGACTAGCGGGGACAGATACGCAGTATTTT. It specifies CAGARGLAGTDTQYF.

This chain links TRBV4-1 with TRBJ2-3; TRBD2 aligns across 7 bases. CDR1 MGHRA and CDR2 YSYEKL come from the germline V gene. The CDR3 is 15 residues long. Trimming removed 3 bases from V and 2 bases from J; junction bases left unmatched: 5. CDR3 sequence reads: CASSQALAVTDTQYF. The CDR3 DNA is TGCGCCAGCAGCCAGGCTCTAGCGGTCACAGATACGCAGTATTTT.

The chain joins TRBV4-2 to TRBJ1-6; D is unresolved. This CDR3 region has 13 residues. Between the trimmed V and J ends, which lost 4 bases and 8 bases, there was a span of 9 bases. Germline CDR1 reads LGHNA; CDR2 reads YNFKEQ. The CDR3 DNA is TGTGCCAGCAGCCCCGTACGGGATTCACCCCTCCACTTT. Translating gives CASSPVRDSPLHF.

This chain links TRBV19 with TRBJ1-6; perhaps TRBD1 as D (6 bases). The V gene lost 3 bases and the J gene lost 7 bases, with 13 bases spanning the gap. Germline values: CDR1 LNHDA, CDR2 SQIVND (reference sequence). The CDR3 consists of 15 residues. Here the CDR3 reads CASSITGGPNSPLHF. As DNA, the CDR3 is TGTGCCAGTAGTATCACGGGGGGCCCGAATTCACCCCTCCACTTT.

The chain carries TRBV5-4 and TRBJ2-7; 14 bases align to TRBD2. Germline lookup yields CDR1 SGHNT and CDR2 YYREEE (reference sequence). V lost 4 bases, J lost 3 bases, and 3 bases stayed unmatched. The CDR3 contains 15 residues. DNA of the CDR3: TGTGCCAGCAGCCGGGGACTAGCGGGGGACTACGAGCAGTACTTC. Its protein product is CASSRGLAGDYEQYF.

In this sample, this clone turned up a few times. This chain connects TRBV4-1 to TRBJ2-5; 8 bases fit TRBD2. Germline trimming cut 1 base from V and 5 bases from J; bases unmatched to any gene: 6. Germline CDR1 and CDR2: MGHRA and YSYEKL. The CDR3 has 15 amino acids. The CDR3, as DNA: TGCGCCAGCAGCCAAGTTTTAGCGGGGCGGGAGACCCAGTACTTC. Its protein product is CASSQVLAGRETQYF.

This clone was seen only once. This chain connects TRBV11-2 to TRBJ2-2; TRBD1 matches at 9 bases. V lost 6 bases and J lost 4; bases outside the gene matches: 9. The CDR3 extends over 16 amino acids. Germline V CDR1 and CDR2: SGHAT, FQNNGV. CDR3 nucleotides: TGTGCCAGCAGTCGCGGACAGGGGCGTTTCACCGGGGAGCTGTTTTTT. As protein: CASSRGQGRFTGELFF.

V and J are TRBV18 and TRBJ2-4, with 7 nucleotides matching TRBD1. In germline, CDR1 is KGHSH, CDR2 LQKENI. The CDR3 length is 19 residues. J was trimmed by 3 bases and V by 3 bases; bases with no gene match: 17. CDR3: CASSPLGRGQIVGKNIQYF. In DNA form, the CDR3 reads TGTGCCAGCTCACCTCTAGGTAGGGGGCAAATCGTCGGCAAAAACATTCAGTACTTC.

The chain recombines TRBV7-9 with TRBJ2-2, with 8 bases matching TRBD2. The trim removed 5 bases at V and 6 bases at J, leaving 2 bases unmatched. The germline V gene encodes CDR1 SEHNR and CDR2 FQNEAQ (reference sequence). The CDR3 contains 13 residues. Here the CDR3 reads CASSGRGAGELFF. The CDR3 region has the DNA TGTGCCAGCAGCGGGCGGGGGGCCGGGGAGCTGTTTTTT.

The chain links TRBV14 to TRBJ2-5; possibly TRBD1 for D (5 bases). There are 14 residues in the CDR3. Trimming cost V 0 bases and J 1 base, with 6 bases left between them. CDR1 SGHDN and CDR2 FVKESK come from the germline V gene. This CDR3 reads CASSQDRVQETQYF. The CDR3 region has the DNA TGTGCCAGCAGCCAAGACAGGGTCCAAGAGACCCAGTACTTC. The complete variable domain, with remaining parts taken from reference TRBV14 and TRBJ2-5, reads EAGVTQFPSHSVIEKGQTVTLRCDPISGHDNLYWYRRVMGKEIKFLLHFVKESKQDESGMPNNRFLAERTGGTYSTLKVQPAELEDSGVYFCASSQDRVQETQYFGPGTRLLVL.

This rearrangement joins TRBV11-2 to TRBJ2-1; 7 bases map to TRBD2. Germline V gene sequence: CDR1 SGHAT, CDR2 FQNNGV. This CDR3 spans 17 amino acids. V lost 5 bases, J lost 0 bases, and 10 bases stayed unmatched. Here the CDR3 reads CASSLGEGRGSYNEQFF. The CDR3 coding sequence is TGTGCCAGCAGCCTAGGGGAGGGCCGAGGCTCCTACAATGAGCAGTTCTTC.

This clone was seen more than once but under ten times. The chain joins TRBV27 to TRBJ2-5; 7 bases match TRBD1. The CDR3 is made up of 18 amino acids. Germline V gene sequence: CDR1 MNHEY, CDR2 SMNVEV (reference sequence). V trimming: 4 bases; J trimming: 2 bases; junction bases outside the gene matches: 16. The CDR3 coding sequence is TGTGCCAGCAGTTCCGGGACAGAAACTATTGAGACTCAAGAGACCCAGTACTTC. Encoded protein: CASSSGTETIETQETQYF.

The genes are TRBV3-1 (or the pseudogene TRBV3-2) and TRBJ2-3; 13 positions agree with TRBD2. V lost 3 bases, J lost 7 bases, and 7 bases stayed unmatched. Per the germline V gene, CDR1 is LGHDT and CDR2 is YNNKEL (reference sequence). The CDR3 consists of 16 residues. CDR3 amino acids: CASSHPTSGRAHTQYF. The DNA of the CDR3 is TGTGCCAGCAGCCACCCCACTAGCGGGAGGGCCCATACGCAGTATTTT.

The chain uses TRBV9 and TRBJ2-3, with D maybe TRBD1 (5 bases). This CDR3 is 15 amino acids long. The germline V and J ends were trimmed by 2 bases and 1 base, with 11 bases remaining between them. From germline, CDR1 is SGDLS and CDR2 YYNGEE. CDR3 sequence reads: CASSVERGRTDTQYF. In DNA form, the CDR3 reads TGTGCCAGCAGCGTTGAAAGGGGCCGCACAGATACGCAGTATTTT.

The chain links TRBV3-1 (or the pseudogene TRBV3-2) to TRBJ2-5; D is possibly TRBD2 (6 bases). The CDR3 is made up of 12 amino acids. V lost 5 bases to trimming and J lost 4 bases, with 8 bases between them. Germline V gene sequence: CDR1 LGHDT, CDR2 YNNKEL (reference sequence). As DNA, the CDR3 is TGTGCCAGCAGCACAGCGGGAGAGACCCAGTACTTC. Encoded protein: CASSTAGETQYF.

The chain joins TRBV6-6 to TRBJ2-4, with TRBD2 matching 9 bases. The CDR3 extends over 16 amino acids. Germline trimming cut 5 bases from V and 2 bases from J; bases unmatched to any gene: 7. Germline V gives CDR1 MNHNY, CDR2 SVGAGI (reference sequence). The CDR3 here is CASSPSGIGSKNIQYF. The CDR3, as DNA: TGTGCCAGCAGTCCTAGCGGGATCGGTTCCAAAAACATTCAGTACTTC.

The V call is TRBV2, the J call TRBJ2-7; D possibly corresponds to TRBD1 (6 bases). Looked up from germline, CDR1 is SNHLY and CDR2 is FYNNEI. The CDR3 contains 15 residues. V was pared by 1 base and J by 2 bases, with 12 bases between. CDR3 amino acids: CASSEDRVPPYEQYF. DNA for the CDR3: TGTGCCAGCAGTGAAGACAGGGTCCCTCCCTACGAGCAGTACTTC.

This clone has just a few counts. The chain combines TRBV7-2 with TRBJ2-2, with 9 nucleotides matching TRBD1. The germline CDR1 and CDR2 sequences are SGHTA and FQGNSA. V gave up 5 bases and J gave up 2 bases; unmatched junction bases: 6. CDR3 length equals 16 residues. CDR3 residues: CASSTRQGGNTGELFF. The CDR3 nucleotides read TGTGCCAGCAGCACCCGACAGGGGGGCAACACCGGGGAGCTGTTTTTT.

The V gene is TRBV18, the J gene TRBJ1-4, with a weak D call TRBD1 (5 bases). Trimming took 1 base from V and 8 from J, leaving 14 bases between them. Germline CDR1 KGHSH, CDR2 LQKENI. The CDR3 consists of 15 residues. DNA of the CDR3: TGTGCCAGCTCACCACAGGGGTGGTATGAAGAAAAACTGTTTTTT. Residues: CASSPQGWYEEKLFF. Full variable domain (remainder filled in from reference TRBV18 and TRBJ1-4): NAGVMQNPRHLVRRRGQEARLRCSPMKGHSHVYWYRQLPEEGLKFMVYLQKENIIDESGMPKERFSAEFPKEGPSILRIQQVVRGDSAAYFCASSPQGWYEEKLFFGSGTQLSVL.

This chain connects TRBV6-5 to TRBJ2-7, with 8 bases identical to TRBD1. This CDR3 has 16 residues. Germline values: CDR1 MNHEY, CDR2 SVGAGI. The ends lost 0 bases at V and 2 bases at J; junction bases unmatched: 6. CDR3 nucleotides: TGTGCCAGCAGTTACTCGATCGGACAGGGAGCCTACGAGCAGTACTTC. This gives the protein CASSYSIGQGAYEQYF.

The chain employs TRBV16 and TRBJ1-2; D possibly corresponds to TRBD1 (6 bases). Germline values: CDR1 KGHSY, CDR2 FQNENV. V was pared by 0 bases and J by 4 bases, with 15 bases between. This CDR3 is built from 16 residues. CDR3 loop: CASSQSTSRGSYGYTF. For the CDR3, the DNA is TGTGCCAGCAGCCAATCGACCTCCAGGGGTTCCTATGGCTACACCTTC. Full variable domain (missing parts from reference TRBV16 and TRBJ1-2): GEEVAQTPKHLVRGEGQKAKLYCAPIKGHSYVFWYQQVLKNEFKFLISFQNENVFDETGMPKERFSAKCLPNSPCSLEIQATKLEDSAVYFCASSQSTSRGSYGYTFGSGTRLTVV.

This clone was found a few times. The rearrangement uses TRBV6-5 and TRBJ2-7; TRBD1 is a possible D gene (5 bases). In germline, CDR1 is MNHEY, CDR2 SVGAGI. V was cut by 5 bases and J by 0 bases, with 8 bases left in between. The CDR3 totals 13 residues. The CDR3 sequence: CASSHDSSYEQYF. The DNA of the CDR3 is TGTGCCAGCAGTCATGACAGCTCCTACGAGCAGTACTTC.

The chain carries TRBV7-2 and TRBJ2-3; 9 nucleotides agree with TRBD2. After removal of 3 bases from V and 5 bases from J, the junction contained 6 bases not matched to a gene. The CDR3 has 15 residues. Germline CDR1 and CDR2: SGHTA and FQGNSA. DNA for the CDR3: TGTGCCAGCAGCTTCGCGGGAGGGCCAAAAGATACGCAGTATTTT. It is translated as CASSFAGGPKDTQYF. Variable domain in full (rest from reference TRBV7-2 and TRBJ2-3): GAGVSQSPSNKVTEKGKDVELRCDPISGHTALYWYRQSLGQGLEFLIYFQGNSAPDKSGLPSDRFSAERTGGSVSTLTIQRTQQEDSAVYLCASSFAGGPKDTQYFGPGTRLTVL.

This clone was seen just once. CDR3 coding DNA: TGTGCCAGCAGCCCCCCGGGGACTTATTACTACGAGCAGTACTTC. Protein sequence: CASSPPGTYYYEQYF. The rearrangement uses TRBV3-1 (or the pseudogene TRBV3-2) and TRBJ2-7; perhaps TRBD2 as D (6 bases). The CDR3 totals 15 residues. The ends were cut back, 4 bases at V and 3 bases at J, with 16 bases in the middle. Germline CDR1 LGHDT, CDR2 YNNKEL (reference sequence).

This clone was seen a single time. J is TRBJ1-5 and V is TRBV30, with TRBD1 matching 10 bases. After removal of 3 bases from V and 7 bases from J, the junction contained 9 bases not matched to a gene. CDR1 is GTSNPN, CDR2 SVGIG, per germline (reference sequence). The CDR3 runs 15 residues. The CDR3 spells CAWSAGQGGRQPQHF. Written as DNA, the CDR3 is TGTGCCTGGAGCGCCGGACAGGGGGGAAGGCAGCCCCAGCATTTT.

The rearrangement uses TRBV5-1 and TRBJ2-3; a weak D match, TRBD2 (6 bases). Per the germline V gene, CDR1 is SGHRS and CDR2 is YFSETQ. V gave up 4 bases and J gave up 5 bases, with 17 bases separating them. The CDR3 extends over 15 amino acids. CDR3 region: CASSVARAGGDTQYF. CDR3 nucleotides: TGCGCCAGCAGCGTGGCCAGGGCCGGGGGAGATACGCAGTATTTT.

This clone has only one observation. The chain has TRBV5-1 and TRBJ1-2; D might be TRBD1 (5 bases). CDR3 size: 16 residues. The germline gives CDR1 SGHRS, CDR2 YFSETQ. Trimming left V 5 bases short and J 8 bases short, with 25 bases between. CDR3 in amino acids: CASRKGPATPLEGYTF. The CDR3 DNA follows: TGCGCCAGCAGGAAGGGGCCAGCGACCCCCCTGGAGGGCTACACCTTC.

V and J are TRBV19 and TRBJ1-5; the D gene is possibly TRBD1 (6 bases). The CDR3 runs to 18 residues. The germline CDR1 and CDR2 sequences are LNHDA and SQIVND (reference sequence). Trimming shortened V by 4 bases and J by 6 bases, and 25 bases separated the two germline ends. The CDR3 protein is CASSTPPVVFGGPQPQHF. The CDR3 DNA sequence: TGTGCCAGTAGTACCCCACCGGTTGTGTTTGGGGGCCCTCAGCCCCAGCATTTT.